These 32 T cell receptor beta chains were all obtained from the same sample, sequenced in a study of blood T cell repertoires in COVID-19. The data were produced by immunoSEQ multiplex PCR, yet TCRdb's version contains in-frame clones alone and is incomplete. Of some 530,000 clones detected, approximately 83% appear once; the ten largest clones hold approximately 3%. The sample consisted of peripheral blood. The receptors shown here come from a human donor in a cohort sampled during active COVID-19.

The chain has TRBV21-1 and TRBJ2-7; the table's D call of TRBD2 was not tested on the DNA. TRBV21-1 is tagged as a pseudogene. The CDR3 runs 16 residues. The CDR3, as DNA: TGTGCCAGCAGCAATGTGAGGAGCGGGCCATCCTACGAGCAGTACTTC. This translates into CASSNVRSGPSYEQYF.

CDR3 amino acids: CASSVTGALTATNEKLFF. In DNA form, the CDR3 reads TGTGCCAGCAGCGTGACAGGGGCGCTTACTGCAACTAATGAAAAACTGTTTTTT. J is TRBJ1-4 and V is TRBV28; 8 positions match TRBD1. The germline CDR1 and CDR2 sequences are MDHEN and SYDVKM. The CDR3 consists of 18 residues. With V trimmed by 6 bases and J by 0 bases, 12 bases remained unmatched.

Written as DNA, the CDR3 is TGTGCCAGCAGTTACCCGGGACAGGGGGTTTTCTATGGCTACACCTTC. It codes for CASSYPGQGVFYGYTF. J is TRBJ1-2 and V is TRBV28; 11 bases line up with TRBD1. Trimming cost V 4 bases and J 4 bases; bases outside gene matches: 8. The CDR3 covers 16 residues. Germline values: CDR1 MDHEN, CDR2 SYDVKM.

This chain connects TRBV30 to TRBJ2-1, with 12 positions matching TRBD2. Germline V lookup: CDR1 GTSNPN, CDR2 SVGIG (reference sequence). The V segment lost 5 bases and the J segment 9 bases; nucleotides outside the gene matches: 11. This CDR3 has 15 amino acids. The CDR3 coding sequence is TGTGCCTGGGCCCCTAGCGGGAGGGGTCCCGGTGAGCAGTTCTTC. Amino acids: CAWAPSGRGPGEQFF.

The J gene is TRBJ2-1, the V gene TRBV3-1 (or the pseudogene TRBV3-2), with 10 positions matching TRBD1. The CDR3 extends over 15 amino acids. J lost 3 bases, V lost 4 bases, and 3 bases had no gene match. Germline V gene data show CDR1 as LGHDT and CDR2 as YNNKEL (reference sequence). The DNA for the CDR3 is TGTGCCAGCAGCCCCCGGACAGGGGGCTACAATGAGCAGTTCTTC. As protein: CASSPRTGGYNEQFF.

V and J are TRBV19 and TRBJ1-2; 10 bases fit TRBD1. Losses at the gene ends were 10 bases for V and 6 bases for J; bases not matched to a gene: 14. Germline V lookup: CDR1 LNHDA, CDR2 SQIVND (reference sequence). This CDR3 comprises 15 residues. The CDR3 sequence is CATQSWDRGINGYTF. The CDR3 nucleotides are TGTGCCACCCAATCTTGGGACAGGGGAATCAATGGCTACACCTTC.

CDR3 DNA: TGTGCCAGCAGCTTAGGGGCAAATCACGAGCAGTACTTC. The encoded protein is CASSLGANHEQYF. The genes are TRBV7-3 and TRBJ2-7, with a weak D call TRBD1 (5 bases). V lost 2 bases, J lost 5 bases, and 10 bases lay in between. Germline V gene lookup returns CDR1 SGHTA and CDR2 FQGTGA. This CDR3 region has 13 residues.

The chain uses TRBV7-2 and TRBJ2-7, with 8 bases aligning to TRBD1. Germline V lookup: CDR1 SGHTA, CDR2 FQGNSA. J lost 0 bases, V lost 4 bases, and 2 bases had no gene match. The CDR3 spans 14 residues. Written as DNA, the CDR3 is TGTGCCAGCAGCTGGACAGGGAGCTCCTACGAGCAGTACTTC. Its translation is CASSWTGSSYEQYF.

V usage is TRBV30 and J usage is TRBJ2-7; 8 bases agree with TRBD2. This CDR3 is built from 14 residues. Germline V gene lookup returns CDR1 GTSNPN and CDR2 SVGIG (reference sequence). The V and J ends lost 3 bases and 6 bases, in that order; junction bases with no gene match: 10. CDR3 sequence: CAWRGAGAPLEQYF. The CDR3 region has the DNA TGTGCCTGGAGGGGAGCGGGAGCCCCCCTCGAGCAGTACTTC.

This clone was seen a few times. The rearrangement uses TRBV18 and TRBJ1-5; no definite D call. V lost 6 bases to trimming and J lost 1 base, with 10 bases between them. CDR1 and CDR2 from the germline V gene are KGHSH and LQKENI. CDR3 length: 14 amino acids. The CDR3 is CASSPEASNQPQHF. For the CDR3, the DNA is TGTGCCAGCTCTCCAGAGGCGAGCAATCAGCCCCAGCATTTT.

The rearrangement links TRBV29-1 to TRBJ2-1; 10 bases are shared with TRBD1. The J segment lost 4 bases and the V segment lost 5 bases, leaving 2 bases of the junction unmatched. This CDR3 spans 13 amino acids. Germline CDR1 is SQVTM and CDR2 is ANQGSEA. CDR3 residues: CSVRTGGYNEQFF. The CDR3 nucleotides read TGCAGCGTTAGGACAGGGGGGTACAATGAGCAGTTCTTC.

This clone was recorded only once. The gene calls are TRBV3-1 (or the pseudogene TRBV3-2) and TRBJ1-3; 8 nucleotides match TRBD1. This CDR3 has 14 amino acids. Germline V gives CDR1 LGHDT, CDR2 YNNKEL (reference sequence). V trimming: 5 bases; J trimming: 8 bases; junction bases outside the gene matches: 8. CDR3 region: CASSARTGTDTIYF. The CDR3 DNA sequence: TGTGCCAGCAGCGCCCGGACAGGGACCGACACCATATATTTT.

The chain uses TRBV5-6 and TRBJ2-7, with 10 bases aligning to TRBD2. In germline, CDR1 is SGHDT, CDR2 YYEEEE. The CDR3 is made up of 14 amino acids. The V segment lost 2 bases and the J segment 3 bases; nucleotides outside the gene matches: 2. This chain's CDR3 is CASSLASGSYEQYF. CDR3 DNA: TGTGCCAGCAGCTTAGCTAGCGGGAGCTACGAGCAGTACTTC.

The chain combines TRBV7-8 with TRBJ2-7; TRBD2 is a possible D gene (5 bases). The CDR3 is made up of 11 amino acids. Germline loops: CDR1 SGHVS, CDR2 FQNEAQ. V lost 6 bases and J lost 3, with 6 bases in between. The DNA for the CDR3 is TGTGCCAGCAGACGGGACTACGAGCAGTACTTC. Residues: CASRRDYEQYF.

The V gene is TRBV10-3, the J gene TRBJ2-2, with 8 bases identical to TRBD2. With 4 bases clipped from V and 2 bases from J, the junction kept 9 bases outside the gene matches. There are 17 residues in the CDR3. Germline-derived CDR1 and CDR2 are ENHRY and SYGVKD. The CDR3 nucleotides read TGTGCCATCAGTGTTTTCGGGCTAGCGGGTAACACCGGGGAGCTGTTTTTT. The encoded protein is CAISVFGLAGNTGELFF.

The chain joins TRBV30 to TRBJ1-2; D not certain. The V end lost 1 base, the J end lost 2 bases, and 8 bases lay between the germline ends. This CDR3 spans 13 amino acids. Looked up from germline, CDR1 is GTSNPN and CDR2 is SVGIG (reference sequence). CDR3 sequence (DNA): TGTGCCTGGAGTGGAGTGCTCAACTATGGCTACACCTTC. This translates into CAWSGVLNYGYTF.

CDR3 sequence reads: CASNPGRGTWEQYF. DNA of the CDR3: TGTGCCAGCAATCCGGGCAGGGGGACGTGGGAGCAGTACTTC. The chain couples TRBV2 to TRBJ2-7; TRBD1 matches 7 bases. The CDR3 is made up of 14 amino acids. Losses at the gene ends were 7 bases for V and 7 bases for J; bases not matched to a gene: 13. Germline V gene lookup returns CDR1 SNHLY and CDR2 FYNNEI.

The chain has TRBV7-9 and TRBJ1-2; 9 nucleotides match TRBD1. The CDR3 runs to 14 residues. Germline CDR1 is SEHNR and CDR2 is FQNEAQ (reference sequence). Losses at the gene ends were 7 bases for V and 5 bases for J; bases not matched to a gene: 8. The CDR3 is CASTPQGAAYGYTF. Here the CDR3 DNA reads TGTGCCAGCACCCCACAGGGGGCTGCATATGGCTACACCTTC.

The chain couples TRBV11-3 to TRBJ2-3, with 10 positions matching TRBD2. The V segment lost 6 bases and the J segment 3 bases; nucleotides outside the gene matches: 9. The V gene's germline CDR1 is SGHNT and CDR2 YENEEA. CDR3 length equals 16 residues. The CDR3 nucleotides read TGTGCCAGCAGTCCTAGCGGGAGAGGTGGGACAGATACGCAGTATTTT. Its translation: CASSPSGRGGTDTQYF.

CDR3 region: CASSHTGRAFF. The CDR3 DNA sequence: TGTGCCAGCAGCCACACAGGGAGAGCTTTCTTT. The chain has TRBV3-1 (or the pseudogene TRBV3-2) and TRBJ1-1, with D tentatively TRBD1 (6 bases). V was pared by 3 bases and J by 10 bases, with 9 bases between. CDR1 and CDR2 from the germline V gene are LGHDT and YNNKEL (reference sequence). This CDR3 has 11 amino acids.

CDR3 nucleotide sequence: TGTGCCAGCAGGTCCAGGGTCAGGGAAAACATTCAGTACTTC. Translated, it gives CASRSRVRENIQYF. The chain employs TRBV5-8 and TRBJ2-4; D might be TRBD1 (5 bases). With 5 bases removed from V and 5 bases from J, the gap between germline ends came to 14 bases. The length of the CDR3 is 14 residues. Per the germline V gene, CDR1 is SGHTS and CDR2 is YDEGEE.

The chain combines TRBV9 with TRBJ1-5; D uncertain. From germline, CDR1 is SGDLS and CDR2 YYNGEE. Between the trimmed V and J ends, which lost 3 bases and 1 base, there was a span of 11 bases. This CDR3 region has 15 residues. CDR3 bases: TGTGCCAGCAGCGCTAGCCCTAGAAGCAATCAGCCCCAGCATTTT. Its protein product is CASSASPRSNQPQHF.

The chain joins TRBV7-2 to TRBJ1-4; perhaps TRBD1 as D (6 bases). This CDR3 spans 16 amino acids. Germline CDR1 SGHTA, CDR2 FQGNSA. The germline V and J ends were trimmed by 5 bases and 8 bases, with 21 bases remaining between them. The CDR3 here is CASSPLVVGGEEKLFF. CDR3 DNA sequence: TGTGCCAGCAGCCCCCTCGTTGTAGGGGGGGAAGAAAAACTGTTTTTT.

The chain combines TRBV7-2 with TRBJ1-5; D is unclear. Germline loops: CDR1 SGHTA, CDR2 FQGNSA. V was trimmed by 1 base and J by 2 bases, leaving 12 bases between them. The CDR3 covers 16 residues. In DNA form, the CDR3 reads TGTGCCAGCAGCTTAGTTGGGAGCCTGGGCAATCAGCCCCAGCATTTT. Translating gives CASSLVGSLGNQPQHF.

DNA for the CDR3: TGTGCCAGCAGTGAACCCGCGGGGACGCAGTATTTT. Translation gives CASSEPAGTQYF. J is TRBJ2-3 and V is TRBV6-1; a weak D match, TRBD2 (6 bases). V was shortened by 2 bases and J by 9 bases, with 9 bases between the two germline ends. CDR1 is MNHNS, CDR2 SASEGT, per germline. This CDR3 region has 12 residues.

This clone was recorded a few times. DNA of the CDR3: TGTGCCTGGAGACGCCTAGAGGGTGGGATCGCTGAAGCTTTCTTT. Translated: CAWRRLEGGIAEAFF. The chain combines TRBV30 with TRBJ1-1, with no clear D. Trimming took 3 bases from V and 6 from J, leaving 20 bases between them. From germline, CDR1 is GTSNPN and CDR2 SVGIG (reference sequence). This CDR3 is 15 amino acids long.

In the case of this clone: A junction end diverges from the germline sequence, so it may reflect a read error. The chain joins TRBV5-1 to TRBJ2-3, with 10 bases that match TRBD2. Germline V gene data show CDR1 as SGHRS and CDR2 as YFSETQ. The CDR3 consists of 16 residues. CDR3 sequence reads: CASSSGLTAGGYGRHF. DNA of the CDR3: TGCGCCAGCAGTTCGGGTTTGACAGCGGGAGGGTACGGCAGGCATTTT.

This chain links TRBV28 with TRBJ2-7, with D maybe TRBD1 (5 bases). This CDR3 region has 13 residues. Trimming removed 7 bases from V and 3 bases from J, with 13 bases in between. Per germline, CDR1 MDHEN and CDR2 SYDVKM. In nucleotides, the CDR3 is TGTGCCAGCACAGCAGGGCACCTCTACGAGCAGTACTTC. Its translation: CASTAGHLYEQYF.

This clone has just a few counts. The rearrangement uses TRBV28 and TRBJ1-4; 9 positions match TRBD1. With 6 bases clipped from V and 5 bases from J, the junction kept 4 bases outside the gene matches. There are 14 residues in the CDR3. CDR1 MDHEN and CDR2 SYDVKM come from the germline V gene. CDR3 sequence: CASRTGTGNEKLFF. DNA of the CDR3: TGTGCCAGCAGAACCGGGACAGGGAATGAAAAACTGTTTTTT.

This rearrangement joins TRBV5-1 to TRBJ1-1, with D possibly TRBD1 on 5 matching bases. The length of the CDR3 is 13 residues. Germline V gene sequence: CDR1 SGHRS, CDR2 YFSETQ. V lost 4 bases and J lost 5, with 12 bases in between. CDR3 sequence (DNA): TGCGCCAGCAGCCCAGAAAGGGGAACTGAAGCTTTCTTT. Its translation: CASSPERGTEAFF. The full variable domain, completed using reference TRBV5-1 and TRBJ1-1, is KAGVTQTPRYLIKTRGQQVTLSCSPISGHRSVSWYQQTPGQGLQFLFEYFSETQRNKGNFPGRFSGRQFSNSRSEMNVSTLELGDSALYLCASSPERGTEAFFGQGTRLTVV.

Concerning this clone itself: Different DNA sequences within this sample yield the same CDR3. The chain employs TRBV3-1 (or the pseudogene TRBV3-2) and TRBJ1-5, with D perhaps TRBD1 (5 bases). Trimming removed 3 bases from V and 5 bases from J, with 8 bases in between. The CDR3 is 13 residues long. Germline V gene lookup returns CDR1 LGHDT and CDR2 YNNKEL (reference sequence). In nucleotides, the CDR3 is TGTGCCAGCAGCCAGGGAGGGGATCAGCCCCAGCATTTT. Its translation is CASSQGGDQPQHF.

The V call is TRBV7-3, the J call TRBJ2-1; D possibly corresponds to TRBD2 (5 bases). Germline values: CDR1 SGHTA, CDR2 FQGTGA. Trimming left V 5 bases short and J 4 bases short, with 18 bases between. The CDR3 runs 16 residues. The CDR3, as DNA: TGTGCCAGCAGCCTACTAGGTTATCTGGGGTACAATGAGCAGTTCTTC. This translates into CASSLLGYLGYNEQFF.